Following are 12 T cell receptor beta chains from one sample sequenced in a study of cytomegalovirus exposure and HLA in healthy donors. The PCR used 60 Vbeta and 13 Jbeta primers. Assay used: immunoSEQ multiplex PCR; TCRdb lists only in-frame clones, some missing. The sample table sets out around 100,000 clones. The sequencing input was PBMCs. The source is a man in his fifties in good health and CMV-seronegative.

The chain links TRBV29-1 to TRBJ2-7; TRBD2 might be the D (5 bases). V was shortened by 7 bases and J by 3 bases, with 19 bases between the two germline ends. CDR3 length: 14 amino acids. Looked up from germline, CDR1 is SQVTM and CDR2 is ANQGSEA. The CDR3 loop reads CSARGSGSSYEQYF. The CDR3, as DNA: TGCAGCGCGCGAGGGTCCGGTTCCAGCTACGAGCAGTACTTC.

The rearrangement links TRBV4-1 to TRBJ1-6, with TRBD1 identical over 7 bases. From germline, CDR1 is MGHRA and CDR2 YSYEKL. V lost 3 bases to trimming and J lost 10 bases; unmatched junction nucleotides: 6. The CDR3 has 14 residues. DNA of the CDR3: TGCGCCAGCAGCCAGAACAGGGGTATCTCACCCCTCCACTTT. Residues: CASSQNRGISPLHF.

The V call is TRBV18, the J call TRBJ2-1; 8 bases fit TRBD1. The CDR3 consists of 15 residues. Germline lookup yields CDR1 KGHSH and CDR2 LQKENI. V lost 4 bases to trimming and J lost 5 bases; unmatched junction nucleotides: 7. The CDR3 DNA follows: TGTGCCAGCTCACAATCCGGGACAGGCAACAATGAGCAGTTCTTC. Translated: CASSQSGTGNNEQFF.

This chain connects TRBV19 to TRBJ2-7; 10 nucleotides align to TRBD1. Germline-derived CDR1 and CDR2 are LNHDA and SQIVND (reference sequence). The CDR3 consists of 15 residues. V lost 3 bases to trimming and J lost 3 bases; unmatched junction nucleotides: 5. CDR3 loop: CASSIGTGAFYEQYF. The CDR3 nucleotides are TGTGCCAGTAGTATTGGGACAGGGGCCTTCTACGAGCAGTACTTC.

This chain joins TRBV9 and TRBJ2-5; 7 positions agree with TRBD1. CDR3 length: 14 residues. V lost 4 bases to trimming and J lost 2 bases; unmatched junction nucleotides: 5. From germline, CDR1 is SGDLS and CDR2 YYNGEE. CDR3 in amino acids: CASSPWDRQETQYF. DNA for the CDR3: TGTGCCAGCAGCCCTTGGGACAGACAAGAGACCCAGTACTTC.

The chain is built from TRBV5-8 and TRBJ1-3; D gene uncertain. The V and J ends lost 0 bases and 0 bases respectively, with 7 bases between them. The CDR3 loop spans 15 amino acids. The germline gives CDR1 SGHTS, CDR2 YDEGEE. The CDR3, as DNA: TGTGCCAGCAGCTTGGGCTGGAGCTCTGGAAACACCATATATTTT. Amino acid sequence: CASSLGWSSGNTIYF.

The V call is TRBV5-1, the J call TRBJ1-6; tentatively, D is TRBD1 (6 bases). In germline, CDR1 is SGHRS, CDR2 YFSETQ. The CDR3 sequence is 15 residues long. V lost 2 bases and J lost 4, with 10 bases in between. As DNA, the CDR3 is TGCGCCAGCAGCTTAGGACAGCAGTATAATTCACCCCTCCACTTT. This translates into CASSLGQQYNSPLHF. Complete variable domain (other parts from reference TRBV5-1 and TRBJ1-6): KAGVTQTPRYLIKTRGQQVTLSCSPISGHRSVSWYQQTPGQGLQFLFEYFSETQRNKGNFPGRFSGRQFSNSRSEMNVSTLELGDSALYLCASSLGQQYNSPLHFGNGTRLTVT.

The chain recombines TRBV18 with TRBJ2-3; D may be TRBD1 (5 bases). The length of the CDR3 is 14 residues. CDR1 and CDR2 from the germline V gene are KGHSH and LQKENI. Trimming removed 2 bases from V and 5 bases from J, with 11 bases in between. CDR3 region: CASSPFVRGDTQYF. In DNA, the CDR3 is TGTGCCAGCTCACCATTCGTTAGGGGAGATACGCAGTATTTT.

V gene TRBV18 combines with J gene TRBJ2-3; weak D call: TRBD2 (6 bases). Trimming shortened V by 4 bases and J by 4 bases, and 12 bases separated the two germline ends. The CDR3 length is 14 residues. CDR1 KGHSH and CDR2 LQKENI come from the germline V gene. CDR3: CASSLRDWADTQYF. The CDR3 region has the DNA TGTGCCAGCTCACTACGGGACTGGGCAGATACGCAGTATTTT.

Worth noting for this clone: Other DNA sequences from this sample encode an identical CDR3 as well. This rearrangement joins TRBV2 to TRBJ2-3; 11 bases match TRBD2. Germline CDR1 and CDR2: SNHLY and FYNNEI. The CDR3 has 16 amino acids. V gave up 5 bases and J gave up 3 bases; unmatched junction bases: 7. This chain's CDR3 is CASSRRLAGSTDTQYF. As DNA, the CDR3 is TGTGCCAGCAGTAGGAGACTAGCGGGATCGACAGATACGCAGTATTTT.

This chain uses TRBV7-9 with TRBJ2-1; TRBD2 agrees at 10 bases. CDR3 length equals 15 residues. The germline V gene encodes CDR1 SEHNR and CDR2 FQNEAQ (reference sequence). V was clipped by 6 bases and J by 7 bases; unmatched bases: 9. The CDR3, as DNA: TGTGCCAGCAGTTTGGTACTAGCGGGATCAAATGAGCAGTTCTTC. It encodes CASSLVLAGSNEQFF.

The chain has TRBV6-6 and TRBJ2-3, with 7 bases fitting TRBD2. The CDR3 covers 14 residues. Germline CDR1 reads MNHNY; CDR2 reads SVGAGI (reference sequence). V dropped 2 bases and J dropped 1; count of bases not matched to a gene: 0. DNA for the CDR3: TGTGCCAGCAGTTACGCGGGGGGCACAGATACGCAGTATTTT. Amino acids: CASSYAGGTDTQYF.